The following is a T cell receptor (beta chain) sequence with its context. Its antigen is as yet unknown. This record belongs to a study of beta chain features in type 1 diabetes. General study points: Shorter TCRB CDR3s, moderately but significantly so, marked every one of the four CD4+ subsets in Type 1 diabetes patients. PCR might preferentially amplify shorter templates, equally in patients and controls.

Trimming at V came to 4 bases and at J to 8 bases, leaving 6 bases not matched to a gene. This CDR3 is built from 14 residues. Germline values: CDR1 MRHNA, CDR2 SNTAGT. Via the markers CD45RO/CCR7/CD25/CD127/CD95/CD27, stem cell-like memory, regulatory, central memory and naive CD4+ cells were sorted. Every isolated RNA sample was fully reverse transcribed, so sequencing captured expressed TCRB transcripts. Clones were read by immunoSEQ multiplex PCR, and TCRdb kept only the in-frame ones, dropping some. In the table there are 900,000 or so clones, about a sixth of which are singletons. The sample taken for sequencing was naive CD4+ T cells from blood. The chain has TRBV6-4 and TRBJ2-1; 9 nucleotides agree with TRBD1. This clonotype originated in a woman younger than 35 in good health. CDR3: CASSAGTGYHEQFF. In nucleotides, the CDR3 is TGTGCCAGCAGTGCCGGGACAGGGTACCATGAGCAGTTCTTC.